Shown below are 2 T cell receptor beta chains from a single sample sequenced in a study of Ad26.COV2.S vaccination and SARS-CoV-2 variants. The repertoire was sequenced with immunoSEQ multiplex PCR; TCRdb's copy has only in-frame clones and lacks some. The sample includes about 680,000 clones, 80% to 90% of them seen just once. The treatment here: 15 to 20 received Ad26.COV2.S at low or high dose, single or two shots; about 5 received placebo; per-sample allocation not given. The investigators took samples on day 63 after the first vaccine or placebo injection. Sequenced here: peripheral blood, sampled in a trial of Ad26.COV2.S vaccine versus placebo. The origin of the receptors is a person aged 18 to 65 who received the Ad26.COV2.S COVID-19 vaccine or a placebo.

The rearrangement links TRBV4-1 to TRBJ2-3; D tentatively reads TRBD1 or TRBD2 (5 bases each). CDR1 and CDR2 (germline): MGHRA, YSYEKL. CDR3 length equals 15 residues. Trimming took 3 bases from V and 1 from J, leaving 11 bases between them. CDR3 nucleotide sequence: TGCGCCAGCAGCCAGAGGGGTTTGGGCACAGATACGCAGTATTTT. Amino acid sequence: CASSQRGLGTDTQYF.

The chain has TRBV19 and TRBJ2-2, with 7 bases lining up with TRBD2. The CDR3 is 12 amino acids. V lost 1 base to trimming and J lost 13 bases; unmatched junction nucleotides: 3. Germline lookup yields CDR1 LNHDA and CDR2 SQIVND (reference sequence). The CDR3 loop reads CASSIAGGRLFF. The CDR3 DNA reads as TGTGCCAGTAGTATAGCGGGGGGTCGGCTGTTTTTT.